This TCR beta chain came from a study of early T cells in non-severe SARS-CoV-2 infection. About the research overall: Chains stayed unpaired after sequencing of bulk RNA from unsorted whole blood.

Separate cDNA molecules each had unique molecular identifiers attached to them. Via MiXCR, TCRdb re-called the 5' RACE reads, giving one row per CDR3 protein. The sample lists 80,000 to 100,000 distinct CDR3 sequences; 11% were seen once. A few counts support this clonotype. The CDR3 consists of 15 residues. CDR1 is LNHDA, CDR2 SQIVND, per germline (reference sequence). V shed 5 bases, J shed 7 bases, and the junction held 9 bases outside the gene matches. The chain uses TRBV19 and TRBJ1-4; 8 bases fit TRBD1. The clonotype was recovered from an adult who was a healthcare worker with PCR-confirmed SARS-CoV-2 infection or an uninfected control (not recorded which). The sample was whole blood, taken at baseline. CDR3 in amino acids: CASSLQGARAEKLFF. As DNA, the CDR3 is TGTGCCAGTAGTCTTCAGGGGGCCCGGGCTGAAAAACTGTTTTTT.